This TCR beta chain is drawn from a study of blood T cell repertoires in COVID-19. About the research overall: Samples taken during acute and convalescent COVID-19 were collected in the United States, Italy and Spain. Nucleic acid was either cDNA or gDNA, and it came from T cells, B-cell-depleted T cells, or PBMCs.

The junction had 7 bases not matched to a gene; V was cut back by 2 bases and J by 0 bases. In germline, CDR1 is SGHKS, CDR2 YYEKEE (reference sequence). The CDR3 covers 16 residues. Recruits, aged roughly 18 to 100 years, lived in approximately 26 US areas. Symptom resolution, clearance, or two negative PCRs marked donors in Cohort 3 as recovered. The protocol was immunoSEQ multiplex PCR, while the TCRdb copy is restricted to in-frame clones and leaves out a portion. The top ten hold 1.1% of the sample, which has 310,000 or so clones, about 93% seen once. Sequenced: PBMCs or T cells enriched from blood (not recorded which). The sequence derives from a woman in her 30s who had recovered from COVID-19. The chain joins TRBV5-5 to TRBJ2-7; 8 nucleotides match TRBD1. CDR3 amino acids: CASSFAQGGFSYEQYF. The CDR3 nucleotides are TGTGCCAGCAGCTTCGCACAGGGGGGCTTCTCCTACGAGCAGTACTTC. Full variable domain (rest looked up from reference TRBV5-5 and TRBJ2-7): DAGVTQSPTHLIKTRGQQVTLRCSPISGHKSVSWYQQVLGQGPQFIFQYYEKEERGRGNFPDRFSARQFPNYSSELNVNALLLGDSALYLCASSFAQGGFSYEQYFGPGTRLTVT.